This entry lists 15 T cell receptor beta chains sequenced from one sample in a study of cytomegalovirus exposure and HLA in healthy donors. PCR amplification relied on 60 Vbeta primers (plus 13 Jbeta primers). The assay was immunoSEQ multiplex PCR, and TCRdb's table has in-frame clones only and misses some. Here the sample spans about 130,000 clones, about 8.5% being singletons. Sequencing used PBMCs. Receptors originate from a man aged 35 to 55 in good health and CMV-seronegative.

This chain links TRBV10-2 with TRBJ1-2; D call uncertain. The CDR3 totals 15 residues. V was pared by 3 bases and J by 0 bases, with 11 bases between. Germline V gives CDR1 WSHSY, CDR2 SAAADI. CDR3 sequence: CASSDGPGANYGYTF. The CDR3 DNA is TGCGCCAGCAGTGATGGACCGGGAGCTAACTATGGCTACACCTTC.

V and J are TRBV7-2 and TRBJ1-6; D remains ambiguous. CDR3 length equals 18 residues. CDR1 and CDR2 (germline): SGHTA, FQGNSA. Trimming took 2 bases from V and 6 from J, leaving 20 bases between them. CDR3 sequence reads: CASSLIVSGPLSNSPLHF. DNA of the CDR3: TGTGCCAGCAGCTTAATCGTTTCTGGGCCCCTCTCTAATTCACCCCTCCACTTT.

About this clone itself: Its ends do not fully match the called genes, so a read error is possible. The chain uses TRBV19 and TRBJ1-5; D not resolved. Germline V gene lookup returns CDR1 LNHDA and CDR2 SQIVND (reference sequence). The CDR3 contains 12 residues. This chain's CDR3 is CASSWANQHQHF. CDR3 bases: TGTGCAAGTAGTTGGGCGAATCAGCACCAGCATTTT.

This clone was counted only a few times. The CDR3 DNA sequence: TGCGCCAGCAGGCAGCCCCGACAGGAGAACACTGAAGCTTTCTTT. Translated: CASRQPRQENTEAFF. The chain joins TRBV23-1 to TRBJ1-1; tentative D call: TRBD1 (6 bases). TRBV23-1 belongs to the ORF category, with a function that is uncertain. The CDR3 contains 15 residues. The germline V and J ends were trimmed by 6 bases and 1 base, with 15 bases remaining between them.

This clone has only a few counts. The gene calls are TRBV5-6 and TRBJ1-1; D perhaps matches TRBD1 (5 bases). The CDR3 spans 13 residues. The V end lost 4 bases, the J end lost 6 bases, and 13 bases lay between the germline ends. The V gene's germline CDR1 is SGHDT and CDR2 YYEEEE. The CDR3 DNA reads TGTGCCAGCAGCAGGGACGGGGGGGCTGAAGCTTTCTTT. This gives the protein CASSRDGGAEAFF. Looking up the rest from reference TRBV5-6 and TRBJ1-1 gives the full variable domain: DAGVTQSPTHLIKTRGQQVTLRCSPKSGHDTVSWYQQALGQGPQFIFQYYEEEERQRGNFPDRFSGHQFPNYSSELNVNALLLGDSALYLCASSRDGGAEAFFGQGTRLTVV.

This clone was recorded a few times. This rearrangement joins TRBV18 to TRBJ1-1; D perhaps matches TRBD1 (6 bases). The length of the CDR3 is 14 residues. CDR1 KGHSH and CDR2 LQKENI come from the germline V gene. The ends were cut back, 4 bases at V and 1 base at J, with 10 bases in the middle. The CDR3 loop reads CASSRRQENTEAFF. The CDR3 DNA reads TGTGCCAGCTCACGGCGACAGGAGAACACTGAAGCTTTCTTT.

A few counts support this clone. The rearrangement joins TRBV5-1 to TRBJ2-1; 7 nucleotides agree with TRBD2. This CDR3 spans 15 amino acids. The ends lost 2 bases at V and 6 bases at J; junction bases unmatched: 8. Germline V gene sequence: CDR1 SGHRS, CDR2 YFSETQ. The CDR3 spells CASSFGDGLGNEQFF. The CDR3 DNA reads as TGCGCCAGCAGCTTCGGGGACGGACTAGGCAATGAGCAGTTCTTC.

This chain's CDR3 is CASSFPGGLSRNEQFF. CDR3 DNA: TGTGCCAGCAGCTTCCCGGGGGGGCTAAGTAGGAATGAGCAGTTCTTC. J is TRBJ2-1 and V is TRBV7-2, with 8 bases aligning to TRBD2. The J segment lost 7 bases and the V segment lost 3 bases, leaving 11 bases of the junction unmatched. The CDR3 is 16 residues long. Germline V gives CDR1 SGHTA, CDR2 FQGNSA.

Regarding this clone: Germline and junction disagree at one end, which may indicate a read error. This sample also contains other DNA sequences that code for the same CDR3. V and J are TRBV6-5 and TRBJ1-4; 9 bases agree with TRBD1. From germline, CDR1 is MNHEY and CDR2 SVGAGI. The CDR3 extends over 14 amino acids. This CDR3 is CASRLDRGEGKLFF. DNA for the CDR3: TGCGCCAGCAGGCTCGACAGGGGGGAAGGAAAACTGTTTTTT.

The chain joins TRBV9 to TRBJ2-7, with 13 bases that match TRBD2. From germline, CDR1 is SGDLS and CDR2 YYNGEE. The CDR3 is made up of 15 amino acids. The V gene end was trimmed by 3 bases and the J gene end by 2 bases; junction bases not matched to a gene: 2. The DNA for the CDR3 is TGTGCCAGCAGCGGGACTAGCGGGGGAACCTACGAGCAGTACTTC. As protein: CASSGTSGGTYEQYF.

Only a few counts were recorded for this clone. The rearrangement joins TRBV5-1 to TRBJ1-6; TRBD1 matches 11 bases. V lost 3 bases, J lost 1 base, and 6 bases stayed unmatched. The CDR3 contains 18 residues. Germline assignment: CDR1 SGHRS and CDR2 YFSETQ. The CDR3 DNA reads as TGCGCCAGCAGCTCCTTCGGGACAGGGGGTTCCTATAATTCACCCCTCCACTTT. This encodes CASSSFGTGGSYNSPLHF.

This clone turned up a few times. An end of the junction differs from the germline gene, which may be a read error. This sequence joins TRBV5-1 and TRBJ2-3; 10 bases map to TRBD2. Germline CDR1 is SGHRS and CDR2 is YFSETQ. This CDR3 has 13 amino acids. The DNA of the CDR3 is TGCGCCAGAAGCTTGTCCAGCGGGGGGGTTTCGTATTTT. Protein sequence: CARSLSSGGVSYF.

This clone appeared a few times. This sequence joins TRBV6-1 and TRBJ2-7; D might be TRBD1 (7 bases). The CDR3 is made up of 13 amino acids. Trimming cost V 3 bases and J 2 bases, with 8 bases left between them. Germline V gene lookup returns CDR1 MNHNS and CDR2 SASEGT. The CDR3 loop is CASSDRGAYEQYF. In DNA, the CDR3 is TGTGCCAGCAGTGACAGGGGGGCCTACGAGCAGTACTTC.

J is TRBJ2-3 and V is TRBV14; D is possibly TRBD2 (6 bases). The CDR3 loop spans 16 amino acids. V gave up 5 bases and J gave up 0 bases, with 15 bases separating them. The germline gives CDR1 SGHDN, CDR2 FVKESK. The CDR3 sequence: CASSGGTAASTDTQYF. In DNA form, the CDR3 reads TGTGCCAGCAGCGGAGGGACCGCAGCTAGCACAGATACGCAGTATTTT.

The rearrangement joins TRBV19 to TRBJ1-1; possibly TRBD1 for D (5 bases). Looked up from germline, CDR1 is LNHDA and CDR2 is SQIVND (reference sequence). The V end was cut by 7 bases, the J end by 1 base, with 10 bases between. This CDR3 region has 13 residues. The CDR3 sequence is CASTLGGNTEAFF. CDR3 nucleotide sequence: TGTGCCAGTACCCTGGGGGGGAACACTGAAGCTTTCTTT.